This paragraph reports one TCR beta chain. The sample belongs to a study of blood T cell repertoires in COVID-19. Across the study: From the United States, Italy and Spain came samples of acute and convalescent COVID-19. T cells, B-cell-depleted T cells, or PBMCs provided the cDNA or gDNA that served as material.

Per the germline V gene, CDR1 is MGHRA and CDR2 is YSYEKL. The V segment lost 4 bases and the J segment 2 bases; nucleotides outside the gene matches: 4. This CDR3 is built from 14 residues. In the source study's methods: Using reference gene primer amplification, nucleated cell counts were estimated. Method: immunoSEQ multiplex PCR; TCRdb's copy keeps in-frame clones and lacks some. That table furnishes V, J and clone size, whereas the DNA furnished D and trimming. Of around 300,000 clones listed, 80% to 90% are singletons. The sample comprised peripheral blood. The genes are TRBV4-1 and TRBJ2-5; 7 bases agree with TRBD1. The source is a woman aged 40 to 49 with acute or convalescent COVID-19. CDR3 residues: CASSLSGQQETQYF. DNA for the CDR3: TGCGCCAGCAGCCTATCGGGACAGCAAGAGACCCAGTACTTC.